This is a list of T cell receptor beta chains from one sample in a study of beta chain features in type 1 diabetes. Using immunoSEQ multiplex PCR, the repertoire was profiled, and TCRdb retains in-frame clones only, with some absent. The sample holds under 400,000 clones; around a fifth are singletons and the top ten take approximately 0.043%. The specimen was naive CD4+ T cells from blood. The receptors here all came from a woman between 18 and 29 years old in good health. The CDR3 runs from the conserved cysteine through the conserved F or W. D genes are given only for firm matches. A row's size may be missing; if present it is once, few, many or a size class.

v_gene: TRBV4-1; len: 16; d_gene: TRBD1; abundance: .; j_gene: TRBJ1-2; CDR3nt: TGCGCCAGCAGCCAAGAGGGGACAGGGAAGGGCTATGGCTACACCTTC; CDR3aa: CASSQEGTGKGYGYTF
v_gene: TRBV19; len: 15; d_gene: .; abundance: few; j_gene: TRBJ1-5; CDR3nt: TGTGCCAGTAGTCCCGGGGGAGGGAGCAATCAGCCCCAGCATTTT; CDR3aa: CASSPGGGSNQPQHF
v_gene: TRBV6-5; len: 15; d_gene: .; abundance: .; j_gene: TRBJ2-7; CDR3nt: TGTGCCAGCAGTTACGGGCCAGGGGATTCCTACGAGCAGTACTTC; CDR3aa: CASSYGPGDSYEQYF
v_gene: TRBV6-5; len: 15; d_gene: .; abundance: .; j_gene: TRBJ2-7; CDR3nt: TGTGCCAGCAGTTACGACCTTTCGGGTGCCTACGAGCAGTACTTC; CDR3aa: CASSYDLSGAYEQYF
v_gene: TRBV29-1; len: 14; d_gene: .; abundance: few; j_gene: TRBJ2-2; CDR3nt: TGCAGCGTTGTACTAGAGCCCCACCCCGGGGAGCTGTTTTTT; CDR3aa: CSVVLEPHPGELFF
v_gene: TRBV9; len: 14; d_gene: TRBD1; abundance: .; j_gene: TRBJ1-5; CDR3nt: TGTGCCAGCAGCGGGGGACAGGGGCCCCAGCCCCAGCATTTT; CDR3aa: CASSGGQGPQPQHF
v_gene: TRBV18; len: 14; d_gene: TRBD1; abundance: few; j_gene: TRBJ2-1; CDR3nt: TGTGCCAGCTCACCTGGACAGGGAATAGATGAGCAGTTCTTC; CDR3aa: CASSPGQGIDEQFF
v_gene: TRBV14; len: 15; d_gene: .; abundance: few; j_gene: TRBJ1-5; CDR3nt: TGTGCCAGCAGCCCCTACAGGGATAGCAATCAGCCCCAGCATTTT; CDR3aa: CASSPYRDSNQPQHF
v_gene: TRBV5-1; len: 16; d_gene: TRBD1; abundance: .; j_gene: TRBJ1-1; CDR3nt: TGCGCCAGCAGAGCTGTTTACAGGGGCCACTACACTGAAGCTTTCTTT; CDR3aa: CASRAVYRGHYTEAFF
v_gene: TRBV7-8; len: 18; d_gene: TRBD1; abundance: .; j_gene: TRBJ1-2; CDR3nt: TGTGCCAGCAGCTTAGCAAGCCCTCTTGCAGGGGGAGGCTATGGCTACACCTTC; CDR3aa: CASSLASPLAGGGYGYTF
v_gene: TRBV18; len: 15; d_gene: .; abundance: few; j_gene: TRBJ2-2; CDR3nt: TGTGCCAGCTCTTCAAGGAGCGGGAACACCGGGGAGCTGTTTTTT; CDR3aa: CASSSRSGNTGELFF
v_gene: TRBV11-3; len: 12; d_gene: .; abundance: .; j_gene: TRBJ1-1; CDR3nt: TGTGCCAGCGGACAGAGAAACACTGAAGCTTTCTTT; CDR3aa: CASGQRNTEAFF
v_gene: TRBV29-1; len: 17; d_gene: TRBD1; abundance: few; j_gene: TRBJ1-1; CDR3nt: TGCAGCGTTGACACGGGACAGGGTGTGTTGGGGCACACTGAAGCTTTCTTT; CDR3aa: CSVDTGQGVLGHTEAFF
v_gene: TRBV5-1; len: 16; d_gene: .; abundance: .; j_gene: TRBJ2-6; CDR3nt: TGCGCCAGCAGCTTCAGGGAAGTCTCTGGGGCCAACGTCCTGACTTTC; CDR3aa: CASSFREVSGANVLTF
v_gene: TRBV7-8; len: 15; d_gene: TRBD1; abundance: few; j_gene: TRBJ2-7; CDR3nt: TGTGCCAGCAGCCACCCGGGACAGGGGACGCGGGGGCAGTACTTC; CDR3aa: CASSHPGQGTRGQYF
v_gene: TRBV19; len: 14; d_gene: TRBD2; abundance: .; j_gene: TRBJ2-1; CDR3nt: TGTGCCAGTAGGTTAGTAGCGGGAGTAGCTGAGCAGTTCTTC; CDR3aa: CASRLVAGVAEQFF
v_gene: TRBV19; len: 13; d_gene: .; abundance: .; j_gene: TRBJ2-1; CDR3nt: TGTGCCAGTAGTATAGATCGACACCCGGAGCAGTTCTTC; CDR3aa: CASSIDRHPEQFF
v_gene: TRBV2; len: 17; d_gene: .; abundance: .; j_gene: TRBJ2-6; CDR3nt: TGTGCCAGCAGGACGGACAGTTACCGCTCTGGGGCCAACGTCCTGACTTTC; CDR3aa: CASRTDSYRSGANVLTF
v_gene: TRBV7-9; len: 14; d_gene: TRBD1; abundance: few; j_gene: TRBJ1-2; CDR3nt: TGTGCCAGCAGCTTGCAACAGGGGGTCCATGGCTACACCTTC; CDR3aa: CASSLQQGVHGYTF
v_gene: TRBV6-6; len: 14; d_gene: TRBD1; abundance: few; j_gene: TRBJ2-1; CDR3nt: TGTGCCAGCACCTGGACAGGGTGGGACAATGAGCAGTTCTTC; CDR3aa: CASTWTGWDNEQFF
v_gene: TRBV7-2; len: 15; d_gene: .; abundance: .; j_gene: TRBJ2-1; CDR3nt: TGTGCCAGCAGCCAAGGACTGAGCTCCTACAATGAGCAGTTCTTC; CDR3aa: CASSQGLSSYNEQFF
v_gene: TRBV7-9; len: 14; d_gene: .; abundance: .; j_gene: TRBJ2-7; CDR3nt: TGTGCCAGCAGCTCCAACAGGGAATCCTACGAGCAGTACTTC; CDR3aa: CASSSNRESYEQYF
v_gene: TRBV30; len: 12; d_gene: .; abundance: .; j_gene: TRBJ1-1; CDR3nt: TGTGCCTGGAGTAAAAGGGGTAGTGAAGCTTTCTTT; CDR3aa: CAWSKRGSEAFF
v_gene: TRBV5-1; len: 14; d_gene: TRBD1; abundance: few; j_gene: TRBJ2-5; CDR3nt: TGCGCCAGCAGCCGGACTGGGACAGCTAGGACCCAGTACTTC; CDR3aa: CASSRTGTARTQYF
v_gene: TRBV5-1; len: 14; d_gene: TRBD1; abundance: .; j_gene: TRBJ1-5; CDR3nt: TGCGCCAGCAGCCCAACGGGACAGAGTAGGCCCCAGCATTTT; CDR3aa: CASSPTGQSRPQHF
v_gene: TRBV7-2; len: 16; d_gene: TRBD2; abundance: .; j_gene: TRBJ2-5; CDR3nt: TGTGCCAGCAGCGCCTCACTAGCGGGGGGGAAAGAGACCCAGTACTTC; CDR3aa: CASSASLAGGKETQYF
v_gene: TRBV4-3; len: 15; d_gene: .; abundance: .; j_gene: TRBJ1-2; CDR3nt: TGCGCCAGCAGCCAAGAGGAGTCAGCTAACTATGGCTACACCTTC; CDR3aa: CASSQEESANYGYTF
v_gene: TRBV2; len: 15; d_gene: TRBD2; abundance: few; j_gene: TRBJ2-3; CDR3nt: TGTGCCAGCGGGAGCGCGGGAGGTCCAGGTGATACGCAGTATTTT; CDR3aa: CASGSAGGPGDTQYF
v_gene: TRBV10-3; len: 15; d_gene: TRBD1; abundance: .; j_gene: TRBJ1-1; CDR3nt: TGTGCCATCAGTGTAGGGACAGGGCCGAACACTGAAGCTTTCTTT; CDR3aa: CAISVGTGPNTEAFF
v_gene: TRBV30; len: 14; d_gene: .; abundance: few; j_gene: TRBJ2-7; CDR3nt: TGTGCCTGGAGTCGGTCGGGATTCATCTACGAGCAGTACTTC; CDR3aa: CAWSRSGFIYEQYF
v_gene: TRBV5-1; len: 15; d_gene: .; abundance: .; j_gene: TRBJ1-3; CDR3nt: TGCGCCAGCAGCTTGGGACAGCGCTCTGGAAACACCATATATTTT; CDR3aa: CASSLGQRSGNTIYF